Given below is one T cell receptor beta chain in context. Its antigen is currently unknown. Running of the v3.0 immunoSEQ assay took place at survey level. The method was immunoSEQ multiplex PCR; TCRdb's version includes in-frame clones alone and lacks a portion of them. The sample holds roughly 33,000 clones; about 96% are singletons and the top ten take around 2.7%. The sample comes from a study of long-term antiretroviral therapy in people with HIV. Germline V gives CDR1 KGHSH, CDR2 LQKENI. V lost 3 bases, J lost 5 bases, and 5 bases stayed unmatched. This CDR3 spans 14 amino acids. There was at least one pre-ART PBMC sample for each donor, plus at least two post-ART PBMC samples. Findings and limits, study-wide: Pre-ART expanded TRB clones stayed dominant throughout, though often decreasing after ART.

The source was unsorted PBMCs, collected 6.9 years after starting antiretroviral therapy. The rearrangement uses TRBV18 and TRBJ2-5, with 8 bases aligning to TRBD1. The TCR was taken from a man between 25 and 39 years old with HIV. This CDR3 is CASSPLQGVETQYF. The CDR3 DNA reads TGTGCCAGCTCACCCCTACAGGGGGTGGAGACCCAGTACTTC.